Below are 15 T cell receptor beta chains sequenced from a single sample in a study of read filtering for tumor transcriptome and immune sequencing (dated by TCRdb to 2020 to 2021). The sequencer listed for this sample is Illumina HiSeq 4000. TCR libraries were built from 400 ng RNA with the Immunoverse kit, using molecular barcoded adaptors covering alpha/delta and beta/gamma chains. Using fastp at Q25 and MiXCR, TCRdb reprocessed the public reads and kept productive beta chains. Identical CDR3 proteins give one entry, which carries the most common genes and DNA. The sample includes 40,000 or so distinct CDR3 sequences, with about 13% observed a single time. The top ten clones comprise 6.5% to 8.5% of the sample. Specimen: a population of CD138-negative cells sorted from bone marrow. Per the publication, the cell subset or site label means: bone marrow mononuclear cells depleted of CD138+ plasma/myeloma cells by negative magnetic selection. The receptor set was obtained from a donor aged 40 or older with multiple myeloma.

This clonotype is termed medium-sized. The rearrangement uses TRBV7-9 and TRBJ2-1, with 10 bases fitting TRBD2. CDR3 size: 16 residues. CDR1 and CDR2 (germline): SEHNR, FQNEAQ (reference sequence). V shed 5 bases, J shed 4 bases, and the junction held 8 bases outside the gene matches. The CDR3 loop is CASSHPSGSGYNEQFF. The CDR3 DNA sequence: TGTGCCAGCAGCCACCCTAGCGGGAGTGGGTACAATGAGCAGTTCTTC.

In this sample, this clonotype turned up many times. Here the CDR3 DNA reads TGTGCCAGCAGCTTAGACAATCAACCACCCCAACACACCGGGGAGCTGTTTTTT. It encodes CASSLDNQPPQHTGELFF. The rearrangement links TRBV7-6 to TRBJ2-2; D is undetermined. CDR3 length: 18 amino acids. V shed 1 base and J shed 3 bases, with 18 bases lying between them. CDR1 is SGHVS and CDR2 is FNYEAQ in the germline V gene.

As concerns this clonotype: A read error may be the cause here, since a much bigger clone is one base away. The V gene is TRBV12-3 or TRBV12-4, the J gene TRBJ1-1; the D gene is possibly TRBD1 (5 bases). The ends were cut back, 3 bases at V and 11 bases at J, with 16 bases in the middle. The CDR3 extends over 13 amino acids. Here the CDR3 reads CASSFYAGSGAFF. The CDR3 coding sequence is TGTGCCAGCAGTTTCTATGCAGGGAGTGGCGCTTTCTTT.

Worth noting for this clonotype: An end of the junction differs from the germline gene, which may be a read error. V is TRBV6-2 or TRBV6-3 and J is TRBJ2-1; 15 bases match TRBD2. The CDR3 consists of 17 residues. Germline V CDR1 and CDR2: MNHEY, SVGEGT. The CDR3 DNA follows: TGTGCCAGCAGCCCCGGGACTAGCGGGGGGACCTACTATGAGCAGTTCTTC. Residues: CASSPGTSGGTYYEQFF.

This clonotype was seen repeatedly, ten times or more. This chain joins TRBV6-1 and TRBJ2-1, with 8 nucleotides matching TRBD2. CDR3 length: 15 residues. V shed 2 bases and J 4 bases; nucleotides not matched to a gene: 4. Germline CDR1 and CDR2: MNHNS and SASEGT. CDR3 DNA: TGTGCCAGCAGTGAAATTAGCGGGGAGTACAATGAGCAGTTCTTC. This codes for CASSEISGEYNEQFF.

DNA of the CDR3: TGTGCCAGCAGTGTCAGGACTAGTGAGTCCTACGAGCAGTACTTC. It translates to CASSVRTSESYEQYF. V is TRBV6-1 and J is TRBJ2-7; 7 positions match TRBD2. The CDR3 length is 15 residues. J gave up 1 base and V 4 bases, and 7 bases lay outside the gene matches. CDR1 is MNHNS and CDR2 is SASEGT in the germline V gene.

This clonotype was found many times. The chain recombines TRBV30 with TRBJ1-1, with D uncertain. The CDR3 covers 13 residues. The germline gives CDR1 GTSNPN, CDR2 SVGIG (reference sequence). Trimming cost V 4 bases and J 5 bases, with 14 bases left between them. As DNA, the CDR3 is TGTGCCTGGACGGTGAGGAGGGCTACTGAAGCTTTCTTT. Translated: CAWTVRRATEAFF.

This clonotype was observed many times. The CDR3 DNA sequence: TGTGCCAGCAGTTTTGTTGCCAGGGTCACTGAAGCTTTCTTT. Protein sequence: CASSFVARVTEAFF. V and J are TRBV28 and TRBJ1-1; maybe TRBD1 (5 bases). CDR1 is MDHEN and CDR2 is SYDVKM in the germline V gene. V shed 3 bases and J shed 4 bases, with 12 bases lying between them. This CDR3 region has 14 residues.

This clonotype has ten or more counts. The V gene is TRBV20-1, the J gene TRBJ1-1; no reliable D call. In germline, CDR1 is DFQATT, CDR2 SNEGSKA (reference sequence). CDR3 length: 13 amino acids. The V and J ends lost 3 bases and 5 bases respectively, with 13 bases between them. CDR3 nucleotide sequence: TGCAGTGCTAGGGAAGACCCAGCGACTGAAGCTTTCTTT. This codes for CSAREDPATEAFF.

This clonotype was counted ten times or more. The V call is TRBV29-1, the J call TRBJ2-7; 10 bases are shared with TRBD1. This CDR3 is 15 amino acids long. Germline V gives CDR1 SQVTM, CDR2 ANQGSEA. The CDR3 protein is CTSPRGTGAPREQYF. DNA of the CDR3: TGCACCTCACCGAGGGGGACAGGGGCTCCGAGGGAGCAGTACTTC.

This clonotype came up many times. The chain recombines TRBV5-1 with TRBJ1-1; TRBD1 is a possible D gene (6 bases). The germline V gene encodes CDR1 SGHRS and CDR2 YFSETQ. The V and J ends lost 4 bases and 5 bases respectively, with 12 bases between them. This CDR3 is 13 amino acids long. The CDR3 loop reads CASSGTGRTEAFF. The DNA for the CDR3 is TGCGCCAGCAGCGGTACAGGGAGGACTGAAGCTTTCTTT.

This clonotype was found many times. Compared with germline, one end of the junction differs, possibly owing to a read error. The chain recombines TRBV28 with TRBJ1-5; 7 positions agree with TRBD1. There are 15 residues in the CDR3. The V gene's germline CDR1 is MDHEN and CDR2 SYDVKM. CDR3 DNA: TGTCCCAGCAGTGCAGGGACAGCGGTCAATCAGCCCCAGCATTTT. Its translation is CPSSAGTAVNQPQHF.

There are many counts of this clonotype. The chain recombines TRBV28 with TRBJ2-7; the match to TRBD1 covers 7 bases. V shed 7 bases, J shed 6 bases, and the junction held 9 bases outside the gene matches. Per germline, CDR1 MDHEN and CDR2 SYDVKM. This CDR3 is 13 amino acids long. The CDR3 is CASTTTGIVEQYF. The CDR3 DNA is TGTGCCAGCACCACGACAGGGATCGTCGAGCAGTACTTC. Full variable domain (remainder filled in from reference TRBV28 and TRBJ2-7): DVKVTQSSRYLVKRTGEKVFLECVQDMDHENMFWYRQDPGLGLRLIYFSYDVKMKEKGDIPEGYSVSREKKERFSLILESASTNQTSMYLCASTTTGIVEQYFGPGTRLTVT.

V gene TRBV12-3 or TRBV12-4 combines with J gene TRBJ2-2, with 7 bases that match TRBD2. Germline trimming cut 4 bases from V and 5 bases from J; bases unmatched to any gene: 10. There are 16 residues in the CDR3. CDR3 region: CASSSAGKGITGELFF. The CDR3 nucleotides are TGTGCCAGCAGTTCAGCGGGGAAAGGAATTACCGGGGAGCTGTTTTTT.

This clonotype showed up just once. One end of the junction fails to match germline, which may point to a read error. The chain joins TRBV6-6 to TRBJ2-1, with TRBD2 matching 7 bases. This CDR3 region has 16 residues. In germline, CDR1 is MNHNY, CDR2 SVGAGI (reference sequence). DNA for the CDR3: TGTGCCAGCAGCCAATGGACTAGTGGGAGTCATAATGTGCAGTTCTTC. It translates to CASSQWTSGSHNVQFF.